These 14 T cell receptor beta chains were sequenced from one sample in a study of T cell responses to AZD1222 COVID-19 vaccine. Using immunoSEQ multiplex PCR, the repertoire was profiled, and TCRdb retains in-frame clones only, with some absent. The sample includes fewer than 50,000 clones, 80% of them seen just once. The sequences come from peripheral blood, collected 28 days after the second dose of the MenACWY control vaccine. The receptors stem from an adult who received the MenACWY meningococcal vaccine as a control.

V and J are TRBV7-9 and TRBJ1-2; 8 nucleotides line up with TRBD1. The CDR3 totals 12 residues. Germline V CDR1 and CDR2: SEHNR, FQNEAQ (reference sequence). The V gene end was trimmed by 5 bases and the J gene end by 8 bases; junction bases not matched to a gene: 4. The CDR3 bases are TGTGCCAGCAGCCTCGGACAGGGCGGCTACACCTTC. Residues: CASSLGQGGYTF.

The chain is built from TRBV3-1 (or the pseudogene TRBV3-2) and TRBJ2-2; 11 positions agree with TRBD2. Trimming cost V 4 bases and J 5 bases; bases outside gene matches: 3. There are 15 residues in the CDR3. CDR1 and CDR2 from the germline V gene are LGHDT and YNNKEL (reference sequence). The CDR3 loop reads CASSLRLAGTGELFF. The CDR3 nucleotides are TGTGCCAGCAGCCTCCGACTAGCGGGGACCGGGGAGCTGTTTTTT.

Only a few counts were recorded for this clone. The chain has TRBV5-4 and TRBJ2-7; TRBD1 might be the D (6 bases). Germline V gene sequence: CDR1 SGHNT, CDR2 YYREEE (reference sequence). This CDR3 has 14 residues. V was shortened by 3 bases and J by 0 bases, with 10 bases between the two germline ends. The CDR3 nucleotides are TGTGCCAGCAGCTCGCAGGGGAACTCCTACGAGCAGTACTTC. It specifies CASSSQGNSYEQYF. Together with reference TRBV5-4 and TRBJ2-7, the CDR3 gives the full variable domain: ETGVTQSPTHLIKTRGQQVTLRCSSQSGHNTVSWYQQALGQGPQFIFQYYREEENGRGNFPPRFSGLQFPNYSSELNVNALELDDSALYLCASSSQGNSYEQYFGPGTRLTVT.

The J gene is TRBJ2-2, the V gene TRBV4-1; the D gene is possibly TRBD1 (6 bases). Trimming removed 4 bases from V and 6 bases from J, with 21 bases in between. Germline CDR1 reads MGHRA; CDR2 reads YSYEKL. The CDR3 contains 17 residues. The CDR3 DNA reads as TGCGCCAGCAGCCCGTATACAGGGAGAAGGATCGCCGGGGAGCTGTTTTTT. Its translation is CASSPYTGRRIAGELFF.

The rearrangement uses TRBV2 and TRBJ1-5, with D perhaps TRBD1 (5 bases). V lost 2 bases and J 10 bases, leaving 12 bases between the germline ends. The CDR3 is 13 residues long. Germline V lookup: CDR1 SNHLY, CDR2 FYNNEI. Here the CDR3 DNA reads TGTGCCAGCAGTGAATTGATCACAGGTCCCCAGCATTTT. It codes for CASSELITGPQHF.

The CDR3 region is CASSPVGEKLFF. CDR3 DNA sequence: TGTGCCAGCTCCCCGGTAGGGGAAAAACTGTTTTTT. The chain combines TRBV18 with TRBJ1-4; no firm D call. The germline CDR1 and CDR2 sequences are KGHSH and LQKENI. CDR3 length: 12 residues. The germline V and J ends were trimmed by 6 bases and 8 bases, with 10 bases remaining between them.

The chain recombines TRBV29-1 with TRBJ1-2; 11 positions agree with TRBD1. The CDR3 length is 14 residues. CDR1 and CDR2 (germline): SQVTM, ANQGSEA. The junction had 12 bases not matched to a gene; V was cut back by 8 bases and J by 7 bases. CDR3 coding DNA: TGCAGCACCGGTGTTGGACAGGGGGCAGGTGGCTACACCTTC. Translated: CSTGVGQGAGGYTF.

Of note for this clone: A read error may be the cause here, since a much bigger clone is one base away. The CDR3 sequence is CASTFGVESSPLHF. CDR3 in DNA: TGTGCCAGCACTTTCGGGGTAGAGAGTTCACCCCTCCACTTT. This chain connects TRBV6-6 to TRBJ1-6; D gene ambiguous. The CDR3 is 14 residues long. Germline assignment: CDR1 MNHNY and CDR2 SVGAGI (reference sequence). Trimming removed 7 bases from V and 9 bases from J, with 16 bases in between.

The chain links TRBV5-1 to TRBJ2-4, with D perhaps given as TRBD1 or TRBD2 (6 bases each). Germline lookup yields CDR1 SGHRS and CDR2 YFSETQ. The CDR3 sequence is 18 residues long. Trimming shortened V by 4 bases and J by 5 bases, and 25 bases separated the two germline ends. The CDR3: CASSRLRGASESQNIQYF. Written as DNA, the CDR3 is TGCGCCAGCAGCCGTTTGAGGGGGGCCTCGGAATCCCAAAACATTCAGTACTTC.

This clone was seen only a few times. The chain combines TRBV7-2 with TRBJ1-2, with D perhaps TRBD1 (6 bases). The ends were cut back, 2 bases at V and 1 base at J, with 14 bases in the middle. CDR3 length equals 16 residues. In germline, CDR1 is SGHTA, CDR2 FQGNSA. CDR3 bases: TGTGCCAGCAGCTTAAAAGGGCAGGGGATTAACTATGGCTACACCTTC. Protein sequence: CASSLKGQGINYGYTF.

The chain links TRBV5-1 to TRBJ2-2; D is possibly TRBD2 (6 bases). V lost 1 base and J 5 bases, leaving 12 bases between the germline ends. Germline V gene data show CDR1 as SGHRS and CDR2 as YFSETQ. This CDR3 contains 15 residues. The DNA for the CDR3 is TGCGCCAGCAGCTTGCCAAGCGGGCTTACCGGGGAGCTGTTTTTT. This gives the protein CASSLPSGLTGELFF.

The chain carries TRBV12-3 or TRBV12-4 and TRBJ2-1; 7 nucleotides align to TRBD1. The CDR3 runs to 13 residues. Trimming removed 5 bases from V and 9 bases from J; junction bases left unmatched: 7. CDR3 in amino acids: CASSERGGAEQFF. The CDR3 DNA sequence: TGTGCCAGCAGTGAGAGAGGGGGCGCTGAGCAGTTCTTC.

The rearrangement joins TRBV19 to TRBJ2-3; either TRBD1 or TRBD2 may supply D (5 bases each). Germline lookup yields CDR1 LNHDA and CDR2 SQIVND (reference sequence). Trimming took 6 bases from V and 6 from J, leaving 19 bases between them. There are 15 residues in the CDR3. The CDR3 coding sequence is TGTGCCAGTAGGCCCGAGGTGGGGCGCGGGGATACGCAGTATTTT. The encoded protein is CASRPEVGRGDTQYF. Based on the CDR3 plus reference TRBV19 and TRBJ2-3, the full variable domain is DGGITQSPKYLFRKEGQNVTLSCEQNLNHDAMYWYRQDPGQGLRLIYYSQIVNDFQKGDIAEGYSVSREKKESFPLTVTSAQKNPTAFYLCASRPEVGRGDTQYFGPGTRLTVL.

This sequence joins TRBV24-1 and TRBJ1-6; 8 bases line up with TRBD1. Germline assignment: CDR1 KGHDR and CDR2 SFDVKD. This CDR3 region has 16 residues. Unmatched junction bases numbered 12, after V lost 5 bases and J lost 10 bases. As DNA, the CDR3 is TGTGCCACCAGTGTCCCAGCGCACAGGGGGGAGTCACCCCTCCACTTT. This gives the protein CATSVPAHRGESPLHF.